These T cell receptor beta chains were read from a single sample in a study of tumor T cells in aggressive B-cell lymphoma. Method: immunoSEQ multiplex PCR; TCRdb's copy keeps in-frame clones and lacks some. The data hold about 5,600 clones, with 65% to 90% observed a single time. Sequenced input: tumor tissue. All receptors come from an adult with diffuse large B cell lymphoma. Both conserved end residues are part of each CDR3. D genes are given only for firm matches.

v_gene: TRBV6-5; d_gene: TRBD2; j_gene: TRBJ2-7; CDR3aa: CASTLVAGGPYEQYF
v_gene: TRBV28; d_gene: TRBD2; j_gene: TRBJ2-7; CDR3aa: CASSPLGTSGTYEQYF
v_gene: TRBV7-9; d_gene: TRBD1; j_gene: TRBJ1-1; CDR3aa: CASSKGQGNTEAFF
v_gene: TRBV9; d_gene: .; j_gene: TRBJ2-7; CDR3aa: CAGSVEARPPYEQYF
v_gene: TRBV9; d_gene: TRBD2; j_gene: TRBJ2-3; CDR3aa: CASSVALREFGDTQYF
v_gene: TRBV10-2; d_gene: .; j_gene: TRBJ2-5; CDR3aa: CASSAVQKTQYF
v_gene: TRBV29-1; d_gene: TRBD1; j_gene: TRBJ2-7; CDR3aa: CSTRDSPSNEQYF
v_gene: TRBV28; d_gene: TRBD2; j_gene: TRBJ2-3; CDR3aa: CASSFSSTSGFSTDTQYF
v_gene: TRBV28; d_gene: .; j_gene: TRBJ2-7; CDR3aa: CASSSSIQTLGRLREQYF
v_gene: TRBV6-1; d_gene: TRBD1; j_gene: TRBJ2-1; CDR3aa: CADLQGISYNEQFF
v_gene: TRBV2; d_gene: TRBD1; j_gene: TRBJ2-5; CDR3aa: CASKEQGARETQYF
v_gene: TRBV7-9; d_gene: .; j_gene: TRBJ1-1; CDR3aa: CASSFSNTEAFF
v_gene: TRBV19; d_gene: TRBD1; j_gene: TRBJ2-1; CDR3aa: CAGTDPSQRGSYNKQFF
v_gene: TRBV6-6; d_gene: .; j_gene: TRBJ1-2; CDR3aa: CASSYSVEGSGGYTF
v_gene: TRBV28; d_gene: .; j_gene: TRBJ1-2; CDR3aa: CASSLGPGYGYTF
v_gene: TRBV5-1; d_gene: TRBD2; j_gene: TRBJ2-1; CDR3aa: CASSLVAGGGNEQFF
v_gene: TRBV10-1; d_gene: .; j_gene: TRBJ2-3; CDR3aa: CASSESTGTSTDTQYF
v_gene: TRBV28; d_gene: TRBD1; j_gene: TRBJ1-5; CDR3aa: CASSYGTGGNQPQHF
v_gene: TRBV28; d_gene: TRBD2; j_gene: TRBJ2-7; CDR3aa: CASSSLTGLAAYEQYF
v_gene: TRBV7-6; d_gene: .; j_gene: TRBJ2-7; CDR3aa: CASSPRYGDEQYF
v_gene: TRBV7-8; d_gene: TRBD2; j_gene: TRBJ2-2; CDR3aa: CASSLALRGLAGGPSGELFF
v_gene: TRBV11-2; d_gene: TRBD1; j_gene: TRBJ2-5; CDR3aa: CASSPVGGWGETQYF
v_gene: TRBV10-2; d_gene: .; j_gene: TRBJ2-5; CDR3aa: CASQGGRAQYF
v_gene: TRBV6-6; d_gene: .; j_gene: TRBJ2-4; CDR3aa: CASKGNRPIQYF
v_gene: TRBV27; d_gene: .; j_gene: TRBJ2-7; CDR3aa: CASSWGLSYEQYF
v_gene: TRBV4-2; d_gene: TRBD1; j_gene: TRBJ1-1; CDR3aa: CASSQGRGRGNTEAFF
v_gene: TRBV7-2; d_gene: TRBD2; j_gene: TRBJ2-3; CDR3aa: CASSYPGLTLISTDTQYF
v_gene: TRBV4-2; d_gene: .; j_gene: TRBJ2-7; CDR3aa: CASSQDLAREQYF
v_gene: TRBV2; d_gene: TRBD2; j_gene: TRBJ2-7; CDR3aa: CASSVLAGAYNEQYF
v_gene: TRBV28; d_gene: .; j_gene: TRBJ2-5; CDR3aa: CASSRPTLGGTQYF
v_gene: TRBV19; d_gene: .; j_gene: TRBJ2-3; CDR3aa: CASSPDYTDTQYF
v_gene: TRBV11-2; d_gene: TRBD1; j_gene: TRBJ2-7; CDR3aa: CASSLPGQGFWEQYF
v_gene: TRBV27; d_gene: .; j_gene: TRBJ2-3; CDR3aa: CASSLRVASDTQYF